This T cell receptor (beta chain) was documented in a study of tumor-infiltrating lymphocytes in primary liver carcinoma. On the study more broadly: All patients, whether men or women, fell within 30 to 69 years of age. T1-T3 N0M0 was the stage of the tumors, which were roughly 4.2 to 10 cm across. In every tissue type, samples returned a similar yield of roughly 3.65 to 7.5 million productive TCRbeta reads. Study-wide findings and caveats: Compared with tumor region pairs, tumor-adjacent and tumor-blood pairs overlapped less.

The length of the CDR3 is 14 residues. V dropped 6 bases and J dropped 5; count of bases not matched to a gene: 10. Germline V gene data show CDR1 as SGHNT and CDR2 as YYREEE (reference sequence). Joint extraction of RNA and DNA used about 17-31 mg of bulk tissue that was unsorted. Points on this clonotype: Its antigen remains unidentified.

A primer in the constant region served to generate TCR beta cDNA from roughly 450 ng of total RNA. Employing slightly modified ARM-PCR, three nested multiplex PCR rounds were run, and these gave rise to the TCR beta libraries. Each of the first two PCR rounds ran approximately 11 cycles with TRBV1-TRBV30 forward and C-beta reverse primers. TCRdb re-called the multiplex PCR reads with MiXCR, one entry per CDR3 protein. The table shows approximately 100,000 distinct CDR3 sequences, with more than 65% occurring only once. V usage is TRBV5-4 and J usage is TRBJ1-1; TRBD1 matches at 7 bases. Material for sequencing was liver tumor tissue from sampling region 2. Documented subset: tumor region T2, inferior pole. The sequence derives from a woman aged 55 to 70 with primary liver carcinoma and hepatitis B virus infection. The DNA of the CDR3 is TGTGCCAGCAACCACCGACAGGGTAAAACTGAAGCTTTCTTT. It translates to CASNHRQGKTEAFF.